The 20 T cell receptor beta chains below come from one sample, sequenced in a study of shared clonotypes between healthy human individuals. The assay was immunoSEQ multiplex PCR, and TCRdb's table has in-frame clones only and misses some. This table holds approximately 940,000 clones, 76% found once. Sample: memory CD4+ T cells sorted from blood. Subset noted: CD45RA-negative fraction. These receptors originate from a man between 18 and 29 years old in good health.

The sample holds one count of this clone. CDR3 in amino acids: CASSDSGTEDTQYF. In DNA form, the CDR3 reads TGTGCCAGCAGCGATAGCGGAACGGAAGATACGCAGTATTTT. This chain uses TRBV14 with TRBJ2-3; weak D call: TRBD2 (6 bases). From germline, CDR1 is SGHDN and CDR2 FVKESK. V was shortened by 5 bases and J by 5 bases, with 14 bases between the two germline ends. The CDR3 sequence is 14 residues long.

Remarks on this clone: The sample holds other DNA sequences that translate to the same CDR3. V is TRBV2 and J is TRBJ2-2; 9 bases are shared with TRBD1. Trimming took 4 bases from V and 6 from J; bases not matched to a gene: 0. The CDR3 totals 13 residues. From germline, CDR1 is SNHLY and CDR2 FYNNEI. Here the CDR3 reads CASSGQGAGELFF. CDR3 in DNA: TGTGCCAGCAGTGGACAGGGGGCCGGGGAGCTGTTTTTT. Complete variable domain (other parts from reference TRBV2 and TRBJ2-2): EPEVTQTPSHQVTQMGQEVILRCVPISNHLYFYWYRQILGQKVEFLVSFYNNEISEKSEIFDDQFSVERPDGSNFTLKIRSTKLEDSAMYFCASSGQGAGELFFGEGSRLTVL.

A remark on this clone: In the same sample, other DNA sequences code for this CDR3. The rearrangement links TRBV29-1 to TRBJ2-2, with 7 bases fitting TRBD1. Germline-derived CDR1 and CDR2 are SQVTM and ANQGSEA. The CDR3 has 12 amino acids. V trimming: 7 bases; J trimming: 2 bases; junction bases outside the gene matches: 1. Here the CDR3 DNA reads TGCAGCGGACAGGGTAACACCGGGGAGCTGTTTTTT. Protein sequence: CSGQGNTGELFF.

The chain is built from TRBV6-1 and TRBJ2-1; D remains unclear. V was cut by 5 bases and J by 6 bases, with 11 bases left in between. This CDR3 contains 13 residues. CDR1 and CDR2 (germline): MNHNS, SASEGT. Here the CDR3 DNA reads TGTGCCAGCAGTCCCCTTTATAGCAATGAGCAGTTCTTC. Translated: CASSPLYSNEQFF.

The chain combines TRBV27 with TRBJ1-1; D is unresolved. V lost 0 bases to trimming and J lost 5 bases, with 10 bases between them. Germline lookup yields CDR1 MNHEY and CDR2 SMNVEV (reference sequence). The CDR3 has 14 residues. DNA for the CDR3: TGTGCCAGCAGTTTATCTCCCGCTGGGACTGAAGCTTTCTTT. This gives the protein CASSLSPAGTEAFF.

The chain uses TRBV11-1 and TRBJ2-5, with TRBD2 matching over 11 bases. The J call could be wrong; TRBJ2-7 is a better fit for the DNA end. The CDR3 totals 15 residues. CDR1 SGHAT and CDR2 FQDESV come from the germline V gene (reference sequence). The CDR3 DNA sequence: TGTGCCAGCAGCACCCTAGCGGGGGGAGCCTACGAGCAGTACTTC. Protein sequence: CASSTLAGGAYEQYF.

A single count supports this clone. This chain links TRBV5-6 with TRBJ1-5; D gene uncertain. V was cut by 0 bases and J by 2 bases, with 6 bases left in between. CDR3 length: 14 amino acids. Germline CDR1 and CDR2: SGHDT and YYEEEE. The CDR3 loop reads CASSLGSGNQPQHF. The CDR3 DNA follows: TGTGCCAGCAGCTTGGGGAGTGGCAATCAGCCCCAGCATTTT.

The rearrangement joins TRBV10-3 to TRBJ2-3; the D is unclear. Germline values: CDR1 ENHRY, CDR2 SYGVKD. V gave up 4 bases and J gave up 6 bases, with 14 bases separating them. The CDR3 contains 14 residues. The CDR3 spells CAISAPSRGDTQYF. Written as DNA, the CDR3 is TGTGCCATCAGTGCCCCATCCCGTGGGGATACGCAGTATTTT.

This clone has only a few counts. This chain uses TRBV6-6 with TRBJ2-1; D uncertain. The V gene lost 2 bases and the J gene lost 5 bases, with 4 bases spanning the gap. This CDR3 has 12 residues. From germline, CDR1 is MNHNY and CDR2 SVGAGI (reference sequence). The CDR3 coding sequence is TGTGCCAGCAGTTACACCGACAATGAGCAGTTCTTC. Its translation is CASSYTDNEQFF.

V gene TRBV4-2 combines with J gene TRBJ2-1; 8 bases are a match to TRBD2. The ends lost 4 bases at V and 1 base at J; junction bases unmatched: 3. Germline CDR1 reads LGHNA; CDR2 reads YNFKEQ. CDR3 size: 15 residues. CDR3 coding DNA: TGTGCCAGCAGCCCGGGGGGGCCGTCCTACAATGAGCAGTTCTTC. This encodes CASSPGGPSYNEQFF.

This clone has just a few counts. The chain employs TRBV4-3 and TRBJ1-4; the D is unclear. Germline V gene sequence: CDR1 LGHNA, CDR2 YSLEER. The CDR3 is 15 amino acids. V was clipped by 4 bases and J by 0 bases, with 9 bases between them. The CDR3 bases are TGCGCCAGCAGCCGCTCCCAAACAACTAATGAAAAACTGTTTTTT. This encodes CASSRSQTTNEKLFF.

The genes are TRBV19 and TRBJ2-3; no definite D call. Per the germline V gene, CDR1 is LNHDA and CDR2 is SQIVND (reference sequence). V was shortened by 2 bases and J by 1 base, with 7 bases between the two germline ends. CDR3 length: 14 residues. In DNA, the CDR3 is TGTGCCAGTAGTATATATGGAGGCACAGATACGCAGTATTTT. Its translation: CASSIYGGTDTQYF. Supplemented by reference TRBV19 and TRBJ2-3, the full variable domain reads DGGITQSPKYLFRKEGQNVTLSCEQNLNHDAMYWYRQDPGQGLRLIYYSQIVNDFQKGDIAEGYSVSREKKESFPLTVTSAQKNPTAFYLCASSIYGGTDTQYFGPGTRLTVL.

The chain recombines TRBV28 with TRBJ2-5; 9 nucleotides align to TRBD1. The DNA end favors TRBJ2-7, so the J call may be wrong. Germline V gives CDR1 MDHEN, CDR2 SYDVKM. This CDR3 is built from 15 residues. For the CDR3, the DNA is TGTGCCAGCAGTATACCGGGACAGGGTTCCTACGAGCAGTACTTC. Translating gives CASSIPGQGSYEQYF.

This clone has only a few counts. V gene TRBV4-1 combines with J gene TRBJ2-7; possibly TRBD1 for D (6 bases). The CDR3 sequence is 14 residues long. Between the trimmed V and J ends, which lost 2 bases and 6 bases, there was a span of 14 bases. The V gene's germline CDR1 is MGHRA and CDR2 YSYEKL. For the CDR3, the DNA is TGCGCCAGCAGCCAACCCCTACAGGGCCCCGAGCAGTACTTC. Its protein product is CASSQPLQGPEQYF.

The V call is TRBV4-1, the J call TRBJ1-6, with TRBD1 as a possible D gene (5 bases). The germline V gene encodes CDR1 MGHRA and CDR2 YSYEKL. The CDR3 length is 14 residues. V was cut by 4 bases and J by 18 bases, with 22 bases left in between. This CDR3 reads CASSPGLEGPYPHF. CDR3 coding DNA: TGCGCCAGCAGCCCCGGTCTGGAGGGGCCCTATCCCCACTTT.

This clone was detected only a few times. The chain is built from TRBV18 and TRBJ1-6; no clear D. Germline V gene data show CDR1 as KGHSH and CDR2 as LQKENI. The CDR3 is 13 amino acids. Trimming cost V 5 bases and J 8 bases, with 10 bases left between them. The CDR3 region is CASSTEEDSPLHF. The CDR3, as DNA: TGTGCCAGCTCAACCGAGGAAGATTCACCCCTCCACTTT.

V is TRBV5-1 and J is TRBJ2-3; 10 bases are shared with TRBD1. V was clipped by 2 bases and J by 6 bases; unmatched bases: 6. The CDR3 has 15 residues. Germline CDR1 reads SGHRS; CDR2 reads YFSETQ. This chain's CDR3 is CASSFRGTGVDTQYF. CDR3 nucleotides: TGCGCCAGCAGCTTCCGCGGGACAGGGGTGGATACGCAGTATTTT. The full variable domain, completed using reference TRBV5-1 and TRBJ2-3, is KAGVTQTPRYLIKTRGQQVTLSCSPISGHRSVSWYQQTPGQGLQFLFEYFSETQRNKGNFPGRFSGRQFSNSRSEMNVSTLELGDSALYLCASSFRGTGVDTQYFGPGTRLTVL.

The table lists this clone with a count of one. V and J are TRBV10-3 and TRBJ2-1; D might be TRBD1 (6 bases). Germline V gives CDR1 ENHRY, CDR2 SYGVKD. The germline V and J ends were trimmed by 2 bases and 8 bases, with 16 bases remaining between them. This CDR3 spans 15 amino acids. CDR3 region: CAISEGGSWADEQFF. The CDR3 nucleotides read TGTGCCATCAGTGAGGGGGGCAGTTGGGCAGATGAGCAGTTCTTC.

Regarding this clone: Other DNA sequences of this sample code for an identical CDR3. This chain links TRBV5-4 with TRBJ2-3; 7 nucleotides line up with TRBD1. Germline V gives CDR1 SGHNT, CDR2 YYREEE (reference sequence). V was pared by 3 bases and J by 1 base, with 5 bases of the junction left unmatched. There are 15 residues in the CDR3. The chain's CDR3 is CASSSRDSRTDTQYF. CDR3 bases: TGTGCCAGCAGCTCCCGGGACAGCCGCACAGATACGCAGTATTTT.

Note on this clone: Different DNA sequences within this sample yield the same CDR3. V is TRBV2 and J is TRBJ2-3; D remains ambiguous. The CDR3 has 12 residues. V lost 4 bases to trimming and J lost 5 bases, with 7 bases between them. Germline V gene sequence: CDR1 SNHLY, CDR2 FYNNEI. The CDR3 nucleotides read TGTGCCAGCAGTGTGAGGAGAGATACGCAGTATTTT. Translating gives CASSVRRDTQYF.